The 21 T cell receptor beta chains in this list originate from one sample, sequenced in a study of T cells after posttransplantation cyclophosphamide (dated by TCRdb to 2016 to 2017). Receptors were amplified or captured by the immunoSEQ multiplex PCR assay. TCRdb mirrors the immuneACCESS table, restricted to in-frame sequences. Some clones are absent from its copies; in checked studies, under half trace to an unresolved V gene, and the reason for the others is unknown. The sample counts tens of thousands of clones, each observed more than once. More than 4.5% of the sample is in the top ten clones. The sequenced sample consisted of PBMCs. The source is a man under 40 in good health and a related stem cell transplant donor.

This clone came up many times. This chain joins TRBV9 and TRBJ2-7; 12 nucleotides align to TRBD2. Looked up from germline, CDR1 is SGDLS and CDR2 is YYNGEE. V lost 0 bases to trimming and J lost 4 bases; unmatched junction nucleotides: 5. The CDR3 spans 16 residues. For the CDR3, the DNA is TGTGCCAGCAGCGTAGGGTCTAGCGGGGGGGCGTACGAGCAGTACTTC. This translates into CASSVGSSGGAYEQYF.

J is TRBJ1-6 and V is TRBV9; 9 positions match TRBD1. Trimming removed 4 bases from V and 4 bases from J; junction bases left unmatched: 3. Germline V CDR1 and CDR2: SGDLS, YYNGEE. The CDR3 has 15 amino acids. The CDR3: CASSPGQGYNSPLHF. As DNA, the CDR3 is TGTGCCAGCAGCCCCGGACAGGGGTATAATTCACCCCTCCACTTT.

This clone appeared many times. The chain combines TRBV2 with TRBJ1-3; the D is unclear. Trimming stripped 3 bases from V and 2 bases from J, with 5 bases between. Per germline, CDR1 SNHLY and CDR2 FYNNEI. The CDR3 contains 13 residues. The CDR3 reads CASSDRTGNTIYF. Here the CDR3 DNA reads TGTGCCAGCAGTGACAGGACTGGAAACACCATATATTTT. The complete variable domain, with remaining parts taken from reference TRBV2 and TRBJ1-3, reads EPEVTQTPSHQVTQMGQEVILRCVPISNHLYFYWYRQILGQKVEFLVSFYNNEISEKSEIFDDQFSVERPDGSNFTLKIRSTKLEDSAMYFCASSDRTGNTIYFGEGSWLTVV.

The table lists this clone with many counts. The J gene is TRBJ2-5, the V gene TRBV5-1; 7 nucleotides agree with TRBD2. CDR1 is SGHRS and CDR2 is YFSETQ in the germline V gene. This CDR3 comprises 14 residues. V shed 4 bases and J 0 bases; nucleotides not matched to a gene: 3. The CDR3 coding sequence is TGCGCCAGCAGCGGTCTAGCGGACCAAGAGACCCAGTACTTC. It specifies CASSGLADQETQYF.

This clone was counted many times. V usage is TRBV5-6 and J usage is TRBJ1-2, with TRBD1 matching over 10 bases. J gave up 2 bases and V 3 bases, and 7 bases lay outside the gene matches. This CDR3 comprises 16 residues. From germline, CDR1 is SGHDT and CDR2 YYEEEE. The CDR3 DNA reads as TGTGCCAGCAGCTGGCGACAGGGGGCCCGAAACTATGGCTACACCTTC. This gives the protein CASSWRQGARNYGYTF.

Many counts were recorded for this clone. The J gene is TRBJ1-4, the V gene TRBV7-2, with a weak D call TRBD1 (5 bases). The germline gives CDR1 SGHTA, CDR2 FQGNSA. The CDR3 length is 16 residues. V was cut by 1 base and J by 8 bases, with 17 bases left in between. The CDR3 region is CASSLGGGRPREKLFF. The CDR3 DNA reads TGTGCCAGCAGCTTAGGGGGCGGCAGGCCAAGGGAAAAACTGTTTTTT.

This clone was picked up many times. This rearrangement joins TRBV4-1 to TRBJ1-2; D call uncertain. Looked up from germline, CDR1 is MGHRA and CDR2 is YSYEKL. CDR3 length: 14 amino acids. The germline V and J ends were trimmed by 1 base and 8 bases, with 14 bases remaining between them. The CDR3 sequence is CASSQVPGAEGYTF. CDR3 bases: TGCGCCAGCAGCCAAGTACCGGGTGCGGAGGGCTACACCTTC.

This clone showed up many times. V gene TRBV6-1 combines with J gene TRBJ1-1, with D possibly matching TRBD1 (6 bases). The CDR3 is 13 residues long. The germline V gene has CDR1 MNHNS and CDR2 SASEGT. Trimming removed 6 bases at V and 3 bases at J, with 11 bases between. CDR3 coding DNA: TGTGCCAGCAGCGCTTACAGGGACACTGAAGCTTTCTTT. Translated: CASSAYRDTEAFF.

This clone came up many times. The chain has TRBV11-3 and TRBJ1-5; possibly TRBD1 for D (6 bases). The CDR3 spans 17 residues. Germline lookup yields CDR1 SGHNT and CDR2 YENEEA. The germline V and J ends were trimmed by 3 bases and 9 bases, with 24 bases remaining between them. CDR3 sequence (DNA): TGTGCCAGCAGCTTTATGTCGCCAGGGGAGGGACGGGGGCCCCAGCATTTT. As protein: CASSFMSPGEGRGPQHF.

This clone was detected many times. V is TRBV6-2 or TRBV6-3 and J is TRBJ1-5; D call uncertain. The CDR3 has 13 amino acids. V gave up 6 bases and J gave up 0 bases, with 6 bases separating them. Germline CDR1 reads MNHEY; CDR2 reads SVGEGT. The CDR3: CASRTSSNQPQHF. The CDR3 DNA is TGTGCCAGCAGAACAAGTAGCAATCAGCCCCAGCATTTT.

Ten or more counts support this clone. CDR3 sequence (DNA): TGTGCCAGCAGCTTGGCGGGGGGTCCCTACGAGCAGTACTTC. Encoded protein: CASSLAGGPYEQYF. This rearrangement joins TRBV5-4 to TRBJ2-7; 7 positions match TRBD2. Trimming at V came to 0 bases and at J to 2 bases, leaving 2 bases not matched to a gene. CDR1 is SGHNT and CDR2 is YYREEE in the germline V gene (reference sequence). The CDR3 has 14 amino acids.

This clone appeared many times. The chain joins TRBV15 to TRBJ1-6; D gene ambiguous. The CDR3 contains 15 residues. Germline V gives CDR1 LNHNV, CDR2 YYDKDF (reference sequence). Deletions cut 3 bases from V and 7 bases from J, with 13 bases between. As DNA, the CDR3 is TGTGCCACCAGCAGTCCTTACGGGGAGAATTCACCCCTCCACTTT. Translating it yields CATSSPYGENSPLHF. The variable domain in full, completed from reference TRBV15 and TRBJ1-6, reads DAMVIQNPRYQVTQFGKPVTLSCSQTLNHNVMYWYQQKSSQAPKLLFHYYDKDFNNEADTPDNFQSRRPNTSFCFLDIRSPGLGDTAMYLCATSSPYGENSPLHFGNGTRLTVT.

This clone was recorded many times. The chain is built from TRBV6-1 and TRBJ1-6; D is unresolved. Germline assignment: CDR1 MNHNS and CDR2 SASEGT. The CDR3 runs to 14 residues. Deletions cut 4 bases from V and 10 bases from J, with 14 bases between. CDR3 protein: CASSVNVGPSPLHF. The CDR3 bases are TGTGCCAGCAGTGTAAACGTGGGCCCCTCACCCCTCCACTTT.

This clone appeared many times. V is TRBV19 and J is TRBJ2-1; D is unclear. V lost 2 bases to trimming and J lost 4 bases, with 12 bases between them. CDR3 length: 15 amino acids. Germline CDR1 and CDR2: LNHDA and SQIVND (reference sequence). The CDR3 loop reads CASSIFRGLYNEQFF. CDR3 DNA: TGTGCCAGTAGTATATTCCGCGGTCTTTACAATGAGCAGTTCTTC.

This clone was counted many times. The genes are TRBV4-1 and TRBJ2-2; 7 bases are shared with TRBD2. Germline CDR1 MGHRA, CDR2 YSYEKL. V lost 0 bases to trimming and J lost 5 bases; unmatched junction nucleotides: 6. The CDR3 is made up of 16 amino acids. CDR3 coding DNA: TGCGCCAGCAGCCAAGAGAGAAGGGGAGGGACCGGGGAGCTGTTTTTT. It translates to CASSQERRGGTGELFF.

The V call is TRBV12-3 or TRBV12-4, the J call TRBJ2-5, with 13 bases aligning to TRBD2. J lost 5 bases, V lost 3 bases, and 9 bases had no gene match. The CDR3 has 17 residues. The CDR3 DNA follows: TGTGCCAGCAGTTTCACTAGCGGGGGGGTCGGTCAGGAGACCCAGTACTTC. Protein sequence: CASSFTSGGVGQETQYF.

This clone was observed many times. This rearrangement joins TRBV9 to TRBJ1-3; possible D gene TRBD1, 5 bases. The germline V and J ends were trimmed by 1 base and 0 bases, with 8 bases remaining between them. The CDR3 is 15 amino acids. Looked up from germline, CDR1 is SGDLS and CDR2 is YYNGEE. This CDR3 reads CASSVRGYSGNTIYF. DNA for the CDR3: TGTGCCAGCAGCGTAAGGGGATACTCTGGAAACACCATATATTTT.

This clone showed up many times. The gene calls are TRBV24-1 and TRBJ1-2; D might be TRBD1 (5 bases). The CDR3 has 11 residues. Trimming pared 6 bases from V and 7 bases from J, leaving 8 bases between. Germline V gene data show CDR1 as KGHDR and CDR2 as SFDVKD. In nucleotides, the CDR3 is TGTGCCACCAGTTTAGGGGCTGGCTACACCTTC. Its protein is CATSLGAGYTF.

This clone was counted ten times or more. V usage is TRBV19 and J usage is TRBJ2-4; 10 bases are shared with TRBD2. The V gene's germline CDR1 is LNHDA and CDR2 SQIVND (reference sequence). The CDR3 consists of 20 residues. Trimming at V came to 5 bases and at J to 0 bases, leaving 16 bases not matched to a gene. CDR3 DNA sequence: TGTGCCAGTAGTGCTTACTCAGCGGGGGGGAGGACTCTAGCCAAAAACATTCAGTACTTC. Translating it yields CASSAYSAGGRTLAKNIQYF.

This clone was detected ten times or more. V is TRBV19 and J is TRBJ2-2, with no clear D. V was cut by 3 bases and J by 4 bases, with 12 bases left in between. CDR3 length equals 15 residues. Germline lookup yields CDR1 LNHDA and CDR2 SQIVND (reference sequence). Here the CDR3 reads CASSMLGVITGELFF. The CDR3 nucleotides read TGTGCCAGTAGTATGCTAGGAGTCATCACCGGGGAGCTGTTTTTT.

This clone was found a few times. The chain joins TRBV28 to TRBJ1-1; D is possibly TRBD1 (5 bases). Trimming pared 7 bases from V and 4 bases from J, leaving 16 bases between. Germline assignment: CDR1 MDHEN and CDR2 SYDVKM. The CDR3 runs 14 residues. CDR3 loop: CASTPGGGSTEAFF. The CDR3 region has the DNA TGTGCCAGCACCCCTGGGGGGGGGAGCACTGAAGCTTTCTTT. Full variable domain (remainder filled in from reference TRBV28 and TRBJ1-1): DVKVTQSSRYLVKRTGEKVFLECVQDMDHENMFWYRQDPGLGLRLIYFSYDVKMKEKGDIPEGYSVSREKKERFSLILESASTNQTSMYLCASTPGGGSTEAFFGQGTRLTVV.